This is a list of T cell receptor beta chains from one sample in a study of vaccination effects on CD4 cells after COVID-19. Which antigens these TCRs recognize remains unknown. Profiled with immunoSEQ multiplex PCR; TCRdb holds only in-frame clones, not every one. Among about 24,000 clones listed, about three quarters were seen once. The sequencing used CD4+ T cells from PBMCs cultured with SARS-CoV-2 spike peptides, collected before COVID-19 vaccination. The receptors stem from a human donor who received a COVID-19 vaccine. The conserved cysteine and the conserved F or W are not part of the CDR3 here. The order of the fields is V gene, J gene, CDR3 protein.

v_gene: TRBV5-1
j_gene: TRBJ1-2
CDR3aa: ASSAGNRGGGYT

v_gene: TRBV2
j_gene: TRBJ2-1
CDR3aa: ASSPGTSVNEQF

v_gene: TRBV6-5
j_gene: TRBJ1-1
CDR3aa: ASSIGTEAF

v_gene: TRBV15
j_gene: TRBJ1-2
CDR3aa: ATSSGQGGGYT

v_gene: TRBV27
j_gene: TRBJ1-6
CDR3aa: ASSLYAATGTVGLGSPLH

v_gene: TRBV5-1
j_gene: TRBJ1-1
CDR3aa: ASSSGTGSNTEAF

v_gene: TRBV14
j_gene: TRBJ1-2
CDR3aa: ASSVQGGGVVSGYT

v_gene: TRBV2
j_gene: TRBJ2-1
CDR3aa: ASSGTTQF

v_gene: TRBV7-9
j_gene: TRBJ1-6
CDR3aa: ASSGEGGDSYNSPLH

v_gene: TRBV2
j_gene: TRBJ2-2
CDR3aa: ASRDPGQGNTGELF

v_gene: TRBV18
j_gene: TRBJ2-7
CDR3aa: ASSPSRPASSYEQY

v_gene: TRBV5-1
j_gene: TRBJ2-3
CDR3aa: ASSPSVVAGTDTQY

v_gene: TRBV11-2
j_gene: TRBJ2-7
CDR3aa: ASSQRWGPYEQY

v_gene: TRBV7-2
j_gene: TRBJ2-1
CDR3aa: ASSFFGEYNEQF

v_gene: TRBV10-2
j_gene: TRBJ2-1
CDR3aa: ARGLSSYNEQF

v_gene: TRBV24-1
j_gene: TRBJ1-1
CDR3aa: ATSDFRVPMNTEAF

v_gene: TRBV15
j_gene: TRBJ1-1
CDR3aa: ATSDPGLVTEAF

v_gene: TRBV11-2
j_gene: TRBJ2-7
CDR3aa: ASSLNQASSYEQY

v_gene: TRBV6-5
j_gene: TRBJ1-4
CDR3aa: ASSYGSAEKLF

v_gene: TRBV11-2
j_gene: TRBJ2-3
CDR3aa: ASSLSWSTDTQY

v_gene: TRBV3-1/TRBV3-2
j_gene: TRBJ1-2
CDR3aa: ASSQDRGHGGYT

v_gene: TRBV10-3
j_gene: TRBJ2-3
CDR3aa: AISESGGFTDTQY

v_gene: TRBV4-1
j_gene: TRBJ1-4
CDR3aa: ASSQGGGRFYPNEKLF

v_gene: TRBV6-5
j_gene: TRBJ1-1
CDR3aa: ASSPRQGQATEAF

v_gene: TRBV4-1
j_gene: TRBJ2-1
CDR3aa: ASSQDQDYNEQF

v_gene: TRBV4-1
j_gene: TRBJ1-2
CDR3aa: ASSQARGGLYGYT

v_gene: TRBV14
j_gene: TRBJ1-2
CDR3aa: ASSQRTYGYT

v_gene: TRBV5-4
j_gene: TRBJ2-1
CDR3aa: ASSLTPSPDNEQF

v_gene: TRBV21-1
j_gene: TRBJ2-7
CDR3aa: ASTTNRDPAYEQY

v_gene: TRBV18
j_gene: TRBJ1-3
CDR3aa: ASSWDTSSGNTIY

v_gene: TRBV27
j_gene: TRBJ1-1
CDR3aa: ASMGRSVNTEAF

v_gene: TRBV19
j_gene: TRBJ2-7
CDR3aa: ASSISLRQGPPGQY

v_gene: TRBV19
j_gene: TRBJ2-6
CDR3aa: ASSMGWGYRSGANVLT

v_gene: TRBV4-2
j_gene: TRBJ1-1
CDR3aa: ASSQEGGGNTEAF

v_gene: TRBV6-1
j_gene: TRBJ2-4
CDR3aa: ASSESGLINIQY

v_gene: TRBV5-5
j_gene: TRBJ2-7
CDR3aa: ASSLVLPQVEQY

v_gene: TRBV3-1/TRBV3-2
j_gene: TRBJ1-6
CDR3aa: ASSPGRTYYNSPLH

v_gene: TRBV5-1
j_gene: TRBJ1-4
CDR3aa: ASSFGQGREKLF

v_gene: TRBV7-2
j_gene: TRBJ2-2
CDR3aa: ASSLSLAVTTGELF

v_gene: TRBV18
j_gene: TRBJ2-7
CDR3aa: ASSGRLAGDPQLSYEQY

v_gene: TRBV29-1
j_gene: TRBJ2-4
CDR3aa: SVEVSKNIQY

v_gene: TRBV4-1
j_gene: TRBJ2-3
CDR3aa: ASSRGRDTDTQY

v_gene: TRBV5-4
j_gene: TRBJ1-2
CDR3aa: ASSPRTGLRGYT

v_gene: TRBV20-1
j_gene: TRBJ2-5
CDR3aa: SASSRGFETQY

v_gene: TRBV7-9
j_gene: TRBJ1-2
CDR3aa: ASSLEWTDYGYT

v_gene: TRBV18
j_gene: TRBJ2-3
CDR3aa: ASSPGTSRTDTQY

v_gene: TRBV19
j_gene: TRBJ1-5
CDR3aa: ASMTGTGGSYGNQPQH

v_gene: TRBV6-1
j_gene: TRBJ1-4
CDR3aa: ASSERRDGEKLF

v_gene: TRBV5-6
j_gene: TRBJ2-7
CDR3aa: ASSPQGYEQY

v_gene: TRBV14
j_gene: TRBJ1-6
CDR3aa: ASSQQQRSPLH

v_gene: TRBV10-1
j_gene: TRBJ1-4
CDR3aa: ASSMGTATNEKLF

v_gene: TRBV7-2
j_gene: TRBJ2-7
CDR3aa: ASSLEGGAKYEQY

v_gene: TRBV13
j_gene: TRBJ2-5
CDR3aa: ASTLGLAGGDETQY

v_gene: TRBV9
j_gene: TRBJ1-2
CDR3aa: ASSSTGSWYGYT

v_gene: TRBV30
j_gene: TRBJ1-2
CDR3aa: AWSRGTGLFYGYT

v_gene: TRBV27
j_gene: TRBJ2-4
CDR3aa: ASSPSTRGAKNIQY

v_gene: TRBV29-1
j_gene: TRBJ1-2
CDR3aa: SVDGSRDRVTGYT

v_gene: TRBV5-1
j_gene: TRBJ2-5
CDR3aa: ASSNTGVLETQY

v_gene: TRBV9
j_gene: TRBJ2-1
CDR3aa: ASSVVGLVNNEQF

v_gene: TRBV5-1
j_gene: TRBJ2-5
CDR3aa: ASSFSPGGGETQY